The 27 T cell receptor beta chains reported below all come from one sample, sequenced in a study of T cell repertoires in cytomegalovirus infection (dated by TCRdb to about 2019). Sequencing instrument: Illumina HiSeq 1500. TCRdb took the public reads, trimmed them with fastp at Q25, ran MiXCR for clone calling and kept in-frame beta chains. Each entry is one CDR3 protein sequence, shown with its most common DNA and genes. For this sample the table gives 900,000 to 950,000 distinct CDR3 sequences, of which approximately 31% were detected only once. The ten largest clones add up to roughly an eighth of the sample. Antigens of these TCRs are unknown. The treatment or condition label here, explained by the study, means: in vitro stimulation with specific CMV peptide epitopes to enrich CMV-specific T cells. The sample was cultured CD8+ T cells from PBMCs, taken from culture after CMV antigen stimulation. Receptors were obtained from a human donor in good health (CMV status not recorded). Some clones in this sample may be carry-over from other donors' samples.

The chain employs TRBV6-2 or TRBV6-3 and TRBJ2-7, with no clear D. Germline-derived CDR1 and CDR2 are MNHEY and SVGEGT. The V end was cut by 10 bases, the J end by 4 bases, with 17 bases between. This CDR3 spans 13 amino acids. CDR3 loop: CATSLEMRYEQYV. CDR3 nucleotides: TGTGCCACCTCCCTAGAGATGAGGTACGAGCAGTACGTC.

The chain links TRBV12-5 to TRBJ2-2, with 9 positions matching TRBD1. From germline, CDR1 is LGHNT and CDR2 FRNRAP. The CDR3 is 16 amino acids. V lost 3 bases, J lost 5 bases, and 7 bases stayed unmatched. The DNA for the CDR3 is TGTGCTAGTGGTTTCATTACAGGGGGCTATACCGGGGAGCTGTTTTTT. Translation gives CASGFITGGYTGELFF.

The table lists this clonotype with a few counts. The chain joins TRBV7-8 to TRBJ1-6; TRBD1 matches at 7 bases. The V gene's germline CDR1 is SGHVS and CDR2 FQNEAQ. After removal of 2 bases from V and 9 bases from J, the junction contained 19 bases not matched to a gene. The CDR3 totals 19 residues. The DNA for the CDR3 is TGTGCCAGCAGCTTATCCGGGACAGATCCTAAATGGCGGACTTCACCCCTCCACTTT. Translating gives CASSLSGTDPKWRTSPLHF.

This chain joins TRBV6-5 and TRBJ1-1; maybe TRBD1 (5 bases). Deletions cut 2 bases from V and 2 bases from J, with 12 bases between. The CDR3 contains 15 residues. Germline V CDR1 and CDR2: MNHEY, SVGAGI. This CDR3 reads CASSYLYGGNTEAFF. The CDR3 nucleotides are TGTGCCAGCAGTTACCTATACGGGGGAAACACTGAAGCTTTCTTT.

This clonotype was counted a single time. The J gene is TRBJ2-3, the V gene TRBV5-1, with D perhaps TRBD1 (6 bases). Germline V gene data show CDR1 as SGHRS and CDR2 as YFSETQ. Trimming took 3 bases from V and 0 from J, leaving 14 bases between them. CDR3 length: 16 amino acids. CDR3 in amino acids: CASSWTASPSTDTQYF. Here the CDR3 DNA reads TGCGCCAGCAGCTGGACAGCTTCACCTAGCACAGATACGCAGTATTTT. Full variable domain (missing parts from reference TRBV5-1 and TRBJ2-3): KAGVTQTPRYLIKTRGQQVTLSCSPISGHRSVSWYQQTPGQGLQFLFEYFSETQRNKGNFPGRFSGRQFSNSRSEMNVSTLELGDSALYLCASSWTASPSTDTQYFGPGTRLTVL.

This clonotype has ten or more counts. The chain is built from TRBV7-9 and TRBJ1-1, with D possibly being TRBD1 (5 bases). Germline V gives CDR1 SEHNR, CDR2 FQNEAQ (reference sequence). This CDR3 has 13 amino acids. Trimming took 5 bases from V and 5 from J, leaving 12 bases between them. Written as DNA, the CDR3 is TGTGCCAGCAGCGGGGGTTTGTTGACTGAAGCTTTCTTT. This translates into CASSGGLLTEAFF.

The chain combines TRBV5-6 with TRBJ2-7; either TRBD1 or TRBD2 may supply D (5 bases each). V lost 5 bases and J lost 6, with 12 bases in between. The CDR3 loop spans 12 amino acids. In germline, CDR1 is SGHDT, CDR2 YYEEEE. CDR3 in amino acids: CASSNEGFEQYV. In nucleotides, the CDR3 is TGTGCCAGCAGTAATGAGGGGTTCGAGCAGTACGTC.

This clonotype was recorded a few times. The chain carries TRBV19 and TRBJ1-1; D is undetermined. There are 15 residues in the CDR3. V lost 3 bases and J 1 base, leaving 12 bases between the germline ends. Germline assignment: CDR1 LNHDA and CDR2 SQIVND (reference sequence). In DNA form, the CDR3 reads TGTGCCAGTAGTATTATTAAGGGTGGGAACACTGAAGCTTTCTTT. It translates to CASSIIKGGNTEAFF.

This rearrangement joins TRBV9 to TRBJ2-1, with 11 bases matching TRBD1. This CDR3 is 13 amino acids long. V shed 4 bases, J shed 10 bases, and the junction held 4 bases outside the gene matches. Germline assignment: CDR1 SGDLS and CDR2 YYNGEE. The CDR3 coding sequence is TGTGCCAGCAGCTCCGGGACAGGGGGAGAGCAGTTCTTC. Translated, it gives CASSSGTGGEQFF.

In this sample, this clonotype turned up a few times. The rearrangement joins TRBV3-1 to TRBJ2-7; D uncertain. CDR1 is LGHDT, CDR2 YNNKEL, per germline (reference sequence). The CDR3 has 14 amino acids. V was shortened by 4 bases and J by 0 bases, with 10 bases between the two germline ends. The CDR3, as DNA: TGTGCCAGCAGCCCGGACCTTAACTCCTACGAGCAGTACTTC. Its translation is CASSPDLNSYEQYF.

The V and J genes are TRBV11-2 and TRBJ1-1; possible D gene TRBD1, 6 bases. V lost 5 bases and J lost 5, with 15 bases in between. CDR3 size: 14 residues. Germline CDR1 reads SGHAT; CDR2 reads FQNNGV. The CDR3: CASSPPGHGTEAFF. The CDR3 DNA follows: TGTGCCAGCAGCCCTCCGGGACATGGGACTGAAGCTTTCTTT.

This clonotype occurred many times. The chain is built from TRBV7-8 and TRBJ1-2; 9 bases are a match to TRBD1. J lost 6 bases, V lost 4 bases, and 6 bases had no gene match. The CDR3 has 14 residues. Germline CDR1 and CDR2: SGHVS and FQNEAQ. CDR3 amino acids: CASSSDTGGHGYTF. The CDR3 region has the DNA TGTGCCAGCAGCTCCGATACAGGGGGCCATGGCTACACCTTC.

Concerning this clonotype itself: At one end the junction does not follow the germline gene, possibly because of a read error. The chain has TRBV4-1 and TRBJ2-1; D might be TRBD2 (5 bases). This CDR3 contains 16 residues. Germline loops: CDR1 MGHRA, CDR2 YSYEKL. The chain's CDR3 is CASSQDARSGNNEQFF. The DNA of the CDR3 is TGTGCCAGCAGCCAAGATGCCCGAAGCGGTAACAATGAGCAGTTCTTC.

This clonotype was recorded a few times. The chain has TRBV4-2 and TRBJ1-2; TRBD1 might be the D (5 bases). Deletions cut 3 bases from V and 5 bases from J, with 22 bases between. CDR1 and CDR2 from the germline V gene are LGHNA and YNFKEQ. There are 17 residues in the CDR3. The CDR3 bases are TGTGCCAGCAGCCACTCGAGGGGCGGAAACCGAGGGTATGGCTACACCTTC. Translating it yields CASSHSRGGNRGYGYTF.

This clonotype has more than one count but fewer than ten. This chain links TRBV4-3 with TRBJ1-2, with D unclear. This CDR3 has 14 residues. Trimming left V 4 bases short and J 2 bases short, with 11 bases between. Germline values: CDR1 LGHNA, CDR2 YSLEER. The CDR3 region is CASSPSVENYGYTF. CDR3 bases: TGCGCCAGCAGCCCTTCCGTGGAGAACTATGGCTACACCTTC.

The chain carries TRBV18 and TRBJ1-2, with TRBD1 identical over 11 bases. From germline, CDR1 is KGHSH and CDR2 LQKENI. The CDR3 is 16 amino acids. J was trimmed by 3 bases and V by 3 bases; bases with no gene match: 6. CDR3 nucleotides: TGTGCCAGCTCACCCTGGGACAGGGGGTTGGACTATGGCTACACCTTC. It is translated as CASSPWDRGLDYGYTF. The full variable domain, with the rest looked up from reference TRBV18 and TRBJ1-2, is NAGVMQNPRHLVRRRGQEARLRCSPMKGHSHVYWYRQLPEEGLKFMVYLQKENIIDESGMPKERFSAEFPKEGPSILRIQQVVRGDSAAYFCASSPWDRGLDYGYTFGSGTRLTVV.

This chain joins TRBV7-3 and TRBJ2-2; D perhaps matches TRBD2 (6 bases). CDR1 and CDR2 (germline): SGHTA, FQGTGA. There are 17 residues in the CDR3. Deletions cut 2 bases from V and 7 bases from J, with 20 bases between. The CDR3 is CASSLLRQRASFGELFF. DNA for the CDR3: TGTGCCAGCAGCTTACTGCGGCAGCGGGCGAGCTTCGGGGAGCTGTTTTTT.

The CDR3 region has the DNA TGTGCCAGCAGTGAGTCAGGGAGGGACACTGAAGCTTTCTTT. Protein: CASSESGRDTEAFF. The V gene is TRBV25-1, the J gene TRBJ1-1, with D possibly being TRBD1 (5 bases). Germline V gene sequence: CDR1 MGHDK, CDR2 SYGVNS. The CDR3 length is 14 residues. V lost 3 bases to trimming and J lost 3 bases, with 11 bases between them.

This clonotype appeared a few times. This chain uses TRBV7-9 with TRBJ1-1, with no clear D. Germline CDR1 and CDR2: SEHNR and FQNEAQ (reference sequence). V gave up 0 bases and J gave up 0 bases, with 11 bases separating them. The length of the CDR3 is 16 residues. CDR3 in amino acids: CASSLALRGMNTEAFF. The CDR3 DNA sequence: TGTGCCAGCAGCTTAGCGCTCCGGGGTATGAACACTGAAGCTTTCTTT.

The chain is built from TRBV6-5 and TRBJ1-4; D gene ambiguous. The ends were cut back, 4 bases at V and 7 bases at J, with 7 bases in the middle. CDR3 length: 12 amino acids. Germline-derived CDR1 and CDR2 are MNHEY and SVGAGI. The CDR3 region is CASSSMGEKLFF. CDR3 coding DNA: TGTGCCAGCAGTTCGATGGGTGAAAAACTGTTTTTT.

This clonotype came up many times. The chain joins TRBV28 to TRBJ1-5, with 8 bases fitting TRBD1. Germline V lookup: CDR1 MDHEN, CDR2 SYDVKM. V shed 5 bases, J shed 1 base, and the junction held 13 bases outside the gene matches. The CDR3 spans 18 residues. The CDR3 nucleotides read TGTGCCAGCAGTACCCCGGACAGGGCAAAAAGAAGCAATCAGCCCCAGCATTTT. It yields the protein CASSTPDRAKRSNQPQHF.

This chain connects TRBV2 to TRBJ1-2; D unclear. The V gene lost 1 base and the J gene lost 8 bases, with 8 bases spanning the gap. The CDR3 consists of 12 residues. Germline CDR1 SNHLY, CDR2 FYNNEI. The CDR3 sequence: CASSEVGNGYTF. CDR3 nucleotides: TGTGCCAGCAGTGAAGTAGGGAACGGCTACACCTTC.

The chain couples TRBV12-5 to TRBJ1-2; no clear D. V lost 3 bases to trimming and J lost 4 bases, with 15 bases between them. CDR3 length: 15 residues. Germline V CDR1 and CDR2: LGHNT, FRNRAP. The CDR3 nucleotides are TGTGCTAGTGGTTTCAGCCGCGGAGAGACCTATGGCTACACCTTC. Residues: CASGFSRGETYGYTF.

The rearrangement links TRBV7-9 to TRBJ1-2, with a tentative D call TRBD1 (6 bases). This CDR3 contains 15 residues. V was shortened by 3 bases and J by 5 bases, with 16 bases between the two germline ends. The V gene's germline CDR1 is SEHNR and CDR2 FQNEAQ (reference sequence). The CDR3 spells CASSFGPQGSYGYTF. The CDR3 region has the DNA TGTGCCAGCAGCTTTGGGCCACAGGGATCTTATGGCTACACCTTC.

This clonotype was picked up many times. V is TRBV12-3 or TRBV12-4 and J is TRBJ1-1; D remains ambiguous. Trimming pared 7 bases from V and 4 bases from J, leaving 19 bases between. CDR3 length: 15 residues. CDR3 in DNA: TGTGCCAGCAACCCAGGAGGCGTTCGGGGCACTGAAGCTTTCTTT. The encoded protein is CASNPGGVRGTEAFF.

This clonotype was counted between two and nine times. The chain is built from TRBV7-9 and TRBJ1-2; D unresolved. Germline values: CDR1 SEHNR, CDR2 FQNEAQ (reference sequence). Trimming took off 1 base at V and 4 bases at J, with 10 bases between the two ends. This CDR3 is 14 amino acids long. The CDR3 coding sequence is TGTGCCAGCAGCTTAGAAGGATGGGGCTATGGCTACACCTTC. Its protein is CASSLEGWGYGYTF. Full variable domain (rest looked up from reference TRBV7-9 and TRBJ1-2): DTGVSQNPRHKITKRGQNVTFRCDPISEHNRLYWYRQTLGQGPEFLTYFQNEAQLEKSRLLSDRFSAERPKGSFSTLEIQRTEQGDSAMYLCASSLEGWGYGYTFGSGTRLTVV.

This clonotype was counted at least ten times. The V and J genes are TRBV7-2 and TRBJ2-4; maybe TRBD1 (6 bases). Germline V CDR1 and CDR2: SGHTA, FQGNSA. Deletions cut 1 base from V and 11 bases from J, with 18 bases between. The CDR3 length is 15 residues. DNA for the CDR3: TGTGCCAGCAGCTTAGATGGGTCGACAGGCCTAGTTCAGTACTTC. Translating gives CASSLDGSTGLVQYF.